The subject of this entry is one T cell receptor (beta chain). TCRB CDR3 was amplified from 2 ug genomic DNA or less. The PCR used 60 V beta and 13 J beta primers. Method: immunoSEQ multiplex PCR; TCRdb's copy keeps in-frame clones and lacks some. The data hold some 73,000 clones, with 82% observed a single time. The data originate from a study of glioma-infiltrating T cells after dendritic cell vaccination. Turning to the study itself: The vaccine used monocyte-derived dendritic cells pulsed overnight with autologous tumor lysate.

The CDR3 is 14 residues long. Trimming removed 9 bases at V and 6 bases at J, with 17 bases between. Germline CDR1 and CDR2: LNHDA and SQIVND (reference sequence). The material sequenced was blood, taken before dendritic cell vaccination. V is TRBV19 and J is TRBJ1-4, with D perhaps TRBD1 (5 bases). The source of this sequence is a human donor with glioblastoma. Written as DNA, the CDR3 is TGTGCCAGCCTTGATCGGGGGAGGGATGAAAAACTGTTTTTT. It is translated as CASLDRGRDEKLFF.